This T cell receptor (beta chain) was recorded in a study of T cells in localized non-small cell lung cancer. Looked up from germline, CDR1 is LNHNV and CDR2 is YYDKDF (reference sequence). V was pared by 5 bases and J by 0 bases, with 14 bases between. This CDR3 spans 16 amino acids. This table comes from immunoSEQ multiplex PCR, and its TCRdb copy is limited to in-frame clones, with some not included. The sample contains roughly 89,000 clones, approximately 90% of which appear only once. The V gene is TRBV15, the J gene TRBJ2-1; D is possibly TRBD2 (6 bases). The origin of this receptor is a woman aged 35-70 years with stage II squamous cell lung carcinoma. This specimen was PBMCs, taken before any cancer treatment. The CDR3 loop reads CATSGEDRSSYNEQFF. The CDR3 nucleotides are TGTGCCACCAGCGGGGAGGACCGAAGCTCCTACAATGAGCAGTTCTTC.